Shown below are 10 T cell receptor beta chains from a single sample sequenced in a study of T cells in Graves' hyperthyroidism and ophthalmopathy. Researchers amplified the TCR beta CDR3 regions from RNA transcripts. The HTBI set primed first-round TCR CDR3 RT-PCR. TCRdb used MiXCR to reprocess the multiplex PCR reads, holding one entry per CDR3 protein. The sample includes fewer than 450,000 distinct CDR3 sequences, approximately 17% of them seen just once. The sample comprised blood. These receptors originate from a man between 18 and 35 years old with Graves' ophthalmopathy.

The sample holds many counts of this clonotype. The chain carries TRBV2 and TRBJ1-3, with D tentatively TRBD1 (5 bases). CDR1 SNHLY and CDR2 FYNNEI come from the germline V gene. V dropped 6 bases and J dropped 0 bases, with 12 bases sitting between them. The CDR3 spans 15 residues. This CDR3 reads CASSPQGFSGNTIYF. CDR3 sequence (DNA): TGTGCCAGCAGCCCCCAGGGTTTCTCTGGAAACACCATATATTTT. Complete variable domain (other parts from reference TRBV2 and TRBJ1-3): EPEVTQTPSHQVTQMGQEVILRCVPISNHLYFYWYRQILGQKVEFLVSFYNNEISEKSEIFDDQFSVERPDGSNFTLKIRSTKLEDSAMYFCASSPQGFSGNTIYFGEGSWLTVV.

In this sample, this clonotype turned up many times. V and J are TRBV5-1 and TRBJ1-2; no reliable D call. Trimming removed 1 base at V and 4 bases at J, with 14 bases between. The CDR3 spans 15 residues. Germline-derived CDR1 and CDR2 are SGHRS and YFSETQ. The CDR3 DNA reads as TGCGCCAGCAGCTTGCTCCGACTCCCGATCTATGGCTACACCTTC. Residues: CASSLLRLPIYGYTF. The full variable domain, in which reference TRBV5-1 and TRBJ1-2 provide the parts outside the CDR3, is KAGVTQTPRYLIKTRGQQVTLSCSPISGHRSVSWYQQTPGQGLQFLFEYFSETQRNKGNFPGRFSGRQFSNSRSEMNVSTLELGDSALYLCASSLLRLPIYGYTFGSGTRLTVV.

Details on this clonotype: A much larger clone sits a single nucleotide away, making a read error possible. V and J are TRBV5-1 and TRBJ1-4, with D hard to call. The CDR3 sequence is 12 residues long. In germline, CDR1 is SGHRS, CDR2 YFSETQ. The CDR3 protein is CANSLAGEKLFF. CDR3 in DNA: TGCGCCAACAGCTTGGCCGGGGAAAAACTGTTTTTT.

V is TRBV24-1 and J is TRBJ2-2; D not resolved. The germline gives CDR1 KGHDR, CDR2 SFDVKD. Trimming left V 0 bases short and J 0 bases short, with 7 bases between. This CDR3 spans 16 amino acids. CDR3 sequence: CATSDLGKTNTGELFF. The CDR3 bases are TGTGCCACCAGTGATTTGGGCAAGACGAACACCGGGGAGCTGTTTTTT.

CDR3 protein: CASSLPGGQGGNTGELFF. The CDR3 region has the DNA TGTGCCAGCAGCTTACCCGGGGGGCAGGGAGGCAACACCGGGGAGCTGTTTTTT. The genes are TRBV7-9 and TRBJ2-2; D is perhaps TRBD2 (7 bases). V was pared by 2 bases and J by 2 bases, with 18 bases between. Germline V gene lookup returns CDR1 SEHNR and CDR2 FQNEAQ (reference sequence). The CDR3 loop spans 18 amino acids.

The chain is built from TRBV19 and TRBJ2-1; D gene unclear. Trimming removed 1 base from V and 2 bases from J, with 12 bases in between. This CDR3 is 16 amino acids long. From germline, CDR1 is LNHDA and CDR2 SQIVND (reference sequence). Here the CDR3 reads CASSIADDPPYNEQFF. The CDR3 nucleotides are TGTGCCAGTAGTATAGCTGATGACCCCCCCTACAATGAGCAGTTCTTC.

CDR3 in DNA: TGCGCCAGCAGCCTTTTCCCGGGGGGGCGCGACAATGAGCAGTTCTTC. It specifies CASSLFPGGRDNEQFF. The chain combines TRBV4-1 with TRBJ2-1; TRBD2 agrees at 8 bases. Germline lookup yields CDR1 MGHRA and CDR2 YSYEKL. V dropped 4 bases and J dropped 5; count of bases not matched to a gene: 10. This CDR3 region has 16 residues.

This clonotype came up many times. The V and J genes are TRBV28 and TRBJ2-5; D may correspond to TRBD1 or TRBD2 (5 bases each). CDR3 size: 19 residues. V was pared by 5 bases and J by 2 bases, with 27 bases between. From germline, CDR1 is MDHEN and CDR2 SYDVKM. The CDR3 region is CASSPGRDQRTYLQETQYF. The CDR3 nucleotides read TGTGCCAGCAGTCCTGGCCGGGACCAGCGAACCTACCTTCAAGAGACCCAGTACTTC.

The CDR3 DNA follows: TGTGCCAGCACAGGGGGACATTATAATTCACCCCTCCACTTT. It encodes CASTGGHYNSPLHF. This rearrangement joins TRBV6-1 to TRBJ1-6, with 7 bases fitting TRBD1. The V gene end was trimmed by 7 bases and the J gene end by 4 bases; junction bases not matched to a gene: 4. Germline CDR1 reads MNHNS; CDR2 reads SASEGT. The CDR3 consists of 14 residues.

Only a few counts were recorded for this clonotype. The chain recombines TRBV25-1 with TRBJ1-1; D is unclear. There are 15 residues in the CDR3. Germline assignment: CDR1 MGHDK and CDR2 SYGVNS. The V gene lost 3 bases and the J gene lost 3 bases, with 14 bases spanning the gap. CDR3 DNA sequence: TGTGCCAGCAGTGAGGGCAGTCTGGTGGACACTGAAGCTTTCTTT. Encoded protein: CASSEGSLVDTEAFF.